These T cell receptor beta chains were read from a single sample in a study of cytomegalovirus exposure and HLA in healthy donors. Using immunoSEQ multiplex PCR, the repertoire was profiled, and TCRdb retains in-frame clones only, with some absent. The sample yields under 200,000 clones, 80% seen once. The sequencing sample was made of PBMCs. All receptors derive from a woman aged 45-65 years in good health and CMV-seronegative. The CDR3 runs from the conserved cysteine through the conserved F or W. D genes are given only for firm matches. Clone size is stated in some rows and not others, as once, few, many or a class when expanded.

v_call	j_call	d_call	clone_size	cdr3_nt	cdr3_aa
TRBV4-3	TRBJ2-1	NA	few	TGCGCCAGCAGCCAGGTTCGTGCGACAGCTATTCCGGATGAGCAGTTCTTC	CASSQVRATAIPDEQFF
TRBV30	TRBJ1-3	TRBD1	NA	TGTGCCTGGGGCAGACAGGGGTTCTCTGGAAACACCATATATTTT	CAWGRQGFSGNTIYF
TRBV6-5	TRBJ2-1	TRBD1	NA	TGTGCCAGCAGTTACGGGACAGGGACTTACAATGAGCAGTTCTTC	CASSYGTGTYNEQFF
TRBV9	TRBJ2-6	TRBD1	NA	TGTGCCAGCAGCGGACAGGGGGCTGGGGCCAACGTCCTGACTTTC	CASSGQGAGANVLTF
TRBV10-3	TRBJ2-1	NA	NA	TGTGCCATCAGTGAGTCCCCTGAGGTGTGGGGGGTCTTC	CAISESPEVWGVF
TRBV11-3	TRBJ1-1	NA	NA	TGTGCCAGCAGCTTAGGCGGGACGGACATGGCTTTCTTT	CASSLGGTDMAFF
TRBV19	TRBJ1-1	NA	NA	TGTGCCAGTAGATTCTCCGCGGGCACTGAAGCTTTCTTT	CASRFSAGTEAFF
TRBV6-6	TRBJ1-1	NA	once	TGTGCCAGCAGTTTCACCCGGGAGTACACTGAAGCTTTCTTT	CASSFTREYTEAFF
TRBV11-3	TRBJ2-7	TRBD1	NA	TGTGCCAGCAGCCCCGGGACAGGGGCCCGCGAGCAGTACTTC	CASSPGTGAREQYF
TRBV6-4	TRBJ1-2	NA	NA	TGTGCCAGCAGTGACGGGGGGGGGCGAGGCTACACCTTC	CASSDGGGRGYTF
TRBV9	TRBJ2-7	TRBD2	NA	TGTGCCAGCAGCGCCCTTAGCGGGGGGGCCACTGGTGACGAGCAATACTTC	CASSALSGGATGDEQYF
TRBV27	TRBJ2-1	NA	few	TGTGCCAGCAGCACAGGGCTCACCGGGGAGCAGTTCTTC	CASSTGLTGEQFF
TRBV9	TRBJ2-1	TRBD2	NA	TGTGCCAGCTCGGGGACTAGCGGGAGTCCTGAGCAGTTCTTC	CASSGTSGSPEQFF
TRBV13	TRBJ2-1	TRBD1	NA	TGTGCCAGCAGCTTAGAGGACAGGGGCTCCAATGAGCAGTTCTTC	CASSLEDRGSNEQFF
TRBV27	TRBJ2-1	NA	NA	TGTGCCAGCAGTTTATTTGGGACAACCGATCGGGATGAGCAGTTCTTC	CASSLFGTTDRDEQFF
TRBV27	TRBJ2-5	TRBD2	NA	TGTGCCAGCAGTCCCTCCTTGGGGAGGGGAGAGACCCAGTACTTC	CASSPSLGRGETQYF
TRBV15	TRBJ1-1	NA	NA	TGTGCCACCAGCAGAGATCGGGGGAAAGGGGACTTT	CATSRDRGKGDF
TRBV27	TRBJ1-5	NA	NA	TGTGCCAGCAGTCCCGGGGGGTCGTATCAGCCCCAGCATTTT	CASSPGGSYQPQHF
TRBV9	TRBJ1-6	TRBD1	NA	TGTGCCAGCAGCGCGGGACAGGGAGGTTCACCCCTCCACTTT	CASSAGQGGSPLHF
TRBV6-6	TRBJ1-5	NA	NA	TGTGCCAGCAGTTATGGGGGGGCCCGGCCCCAGCATTTT	CASSYGGARPQHF
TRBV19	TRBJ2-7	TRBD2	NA	TGTGCCAGTAGCCGGGGACTAGCTGCAACCTACGAGCAGTACTTC	CASSRGLAATYEQYF
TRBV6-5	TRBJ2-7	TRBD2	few	TGTGCCAGCAGTACCGGACTAGCGGGGGCCTACGAGCAGTACTTC	CASSTGLAGAYEQYF
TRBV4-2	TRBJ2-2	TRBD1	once	TGTGCCAGCAGCCTGACCGGGACAGAGAACACCGGGGAGCTGTTTTTT	CASSLTGTENTGELFF
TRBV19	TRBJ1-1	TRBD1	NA	TGTGCCAGTAGTTATGACAGGGAGACTGAAGCTTTCTTT	CASSYDRETEAFF
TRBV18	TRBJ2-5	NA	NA	TGTGCCAGCTCAAGACAGGGATTACGGGAGCAGTACTTC	CASSRQGLREQYF
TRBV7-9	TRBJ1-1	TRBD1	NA	TGTGCCAGCAGCCTAATTTCCGGGACAGGCTTCCTTATGAACACTGAAGCTTTCTTT	CASSLISGTGFLMNTEAFF
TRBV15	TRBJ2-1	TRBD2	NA	TGTGCCACCAGCGGACTCCGGGCGGGGGAATACAATGAGCAGTTCTTC	CATSGLRAGEYNEQFF
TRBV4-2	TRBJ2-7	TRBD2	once	TGTGCCAGCAGCCAAGATAGGCGGGGGGCCTACGAGCAGTACTTC	CASSQDRRGAYEQYF
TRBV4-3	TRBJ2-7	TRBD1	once	TGCGCCAGCAGCCGGAACCCCCCCGGGACAGGAGATATCTACGAGCAGTACTTC	CASSRNPPGTGDIYEQYF
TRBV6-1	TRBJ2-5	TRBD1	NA	TGTGCCAGCATTGTCGGGACAGCCGGACAAGAGACCCAGTACTTC	CASIVGTAGQETQYF
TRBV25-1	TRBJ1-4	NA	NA	TGTGCCAGCAGGCCGGGGGGCAGGTCCCGGGGAGAAAAACTGTTTTTT	CASRPGGRSRGEKLFF
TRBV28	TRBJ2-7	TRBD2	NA	TGTGCCAGCAGTAACAGCGGGAGGGCCGTCTACGAGCAGTACTTC	CASSNSGRAVYEQYF
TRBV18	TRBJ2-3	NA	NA	TGTGCCAGCTCACCGAACCCCGCGATCACAGATACGCAGTATTTT	CASSPNPAITDTQYF
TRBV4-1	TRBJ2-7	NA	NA	TGCGCCAGCAGCGAACTGGGGCGATCGATCTACGAGCAGTACTTC	CASSELGRSIYEQYF
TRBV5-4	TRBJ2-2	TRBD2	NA	TGTGCCAGCAGCTTGTACCAGCGGGGGGGGCACGGGGAGCTGTTTTTT	CASSLYQRGGHGELFF
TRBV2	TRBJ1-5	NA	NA	TGTGCCAGCAGCTGGGACATAAGTGGTCAGCCCCAGCATTTT	CASSWDISGQPQHF
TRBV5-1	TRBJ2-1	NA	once	TGCGCCAGCAGCCCAGGACAGAGTTACAATGAGCAGTTCTTC	CASSPGQSYNEQFF
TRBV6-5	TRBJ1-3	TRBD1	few	TGTGCCAGCAGTTACGATCGAGGGGGCACAGGAAACACCATATATTTT	CASSYDRGGTGNTIYF
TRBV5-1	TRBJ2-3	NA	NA	TGCGCCAGCAGCTTGACTCCGGATACGCAGTATTTT	CASSLTPDTQYF
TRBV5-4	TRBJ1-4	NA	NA	TGTGCCAGCAGCCTGGGGGGGAACAAAGGGGGTGAAAAACTGTTTTTT	CASSLGGNKGGEKLFF
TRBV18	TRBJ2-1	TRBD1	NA	TGTGCCAGCTCCCCAGACAGGGGTGTTACTGAGCAGTTCTTC	CASSPDRGVTEQFF
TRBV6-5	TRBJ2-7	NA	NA	TGTGCCAGCAGTTATTGGGCAGGGCGAGCCTACGAGCAGTACTTC	CASSYWAGRAYEQYF